What follows describes a single TCR beta chain. Its antigen remains unknown. Assay used: immunoSEQ multiplex PCR; TCRdb lists only in-frame clones, some missing. The sample lists roughly 160,000 clones; 88% were seen once. This sample is drawn from a study of T cell responses to AZD1222 COVID-19 vaccine. Findings and limits, study-wide: Spike was spanned by vaccine-associated CD4 TCRs, with dominance at 160-218 and 743-854.

The sequence was collected from an adult in good health. Sample: peripheral blood, taken on day 0 of AZD1222 vaccination.

The CDR3 loop is CASSQPAPYEQYF. The CDR3 bases are TGTGCCAGCAGCCAGCCGGCCCCCTACGAGCAGTACTTC. This chain joins TRBV3-1 (or the pseudogene TRBV3-2) and TRBJ2-7; D not certain. The CDR3 is made up of 13 amino acids. Trimming took 3 bases from V and 2 from J, leaving 8 bases between them. The germline gives CDR1 LGHDT, CDR2 YNNKEL (reference sequence).